The 21 T cell receptor beta chains below were found in one sample sequenced in a study of T-cell reconstitution after alpha-beta-depleted transplantation in children (TCRdb year 2016). The receptor library was made with PCR. Instrument used: Illumina HiSeq 2500. TCR library preparation used molecular barcoding, with unique molecular identifiers applied to normalize quantification of the TCRbeta repertoire. TCRdb cleaned the public reads at Q25 with fastp, built clones with MiXCR and kept in-frame beta chains. Rows are combined by CDR3 protein, so each entry shows the most common genes and DNA. The sample yields around 400,000 distinct CDR3 sequences; about a fifth were counted once. Jointly, the top ten make up 3% to 4.5% of the sample. Sample: PBMCs from the stem cell graft donor, taken from the stem cell graft. All receptors derive from a human donor who donated a stem cell graft to a child with acute myeloid leukemia.

This clonotype was recorded at least ten times. The chain joins TRBV7-2 to TRBJ2-7; tentatively, D is TRBD1 (7 bases). Deletions cut 2 bases from V and 5 bases from J, with 13 bases between. This CDR3 has 14 amino acids. Germline V gene sequence: CDR1 SGHTA, CDR2 FQGNSA. CDR3 residues: CASSLRQGGHEQYF. In DNA, the CDR3 is TGTGCCAGCAGCTTAAGGCAGGGGGGCCACGAGCAGTACTTC.

This rearrangement joins TRBV4-3 to TRBJ2-2; D call uncertain. Germline-derived CDR1 and CDR2 are LGHNA and YSLEER. The CDR3 spans 13 residues. Deletions cut 3 bases from V and 5 bases from J, with 7 bases between. The CDR3, as DNA: TGCGCCAGCAGCCAGAGGAAAACCGGGGAGCTGTTTTTT. It translates to CASSQRKTGELFF.

This clonotype was detected only a few times. This chain joins TRBV5-6 and TRBJ2-2; D ambiguous. The V gene lost 4 bases and the J gene lost 5 bases, with 9 bases spanning the gap. The germline CDR1 and CDR2 sequences are SGHDT and YYEEEE. The CDR3 extends over 13 amino acids. The CDR3 nucleotides are TGTGCCAGCAGCAAATTAAGGACCGGGGAGCTGTTTTTT. It yields the protein CASSKLRTGELFF.

This clonotype was counted a few times. The chain has TRBV20-1 and TRBJ2-7, with no clear D. Germline-derived CDR1 and CDR2 are DFQATT and SNEGSKA (reference sequence). The CDR3 spans 13 residues. V lost 4 bases and J lost 5, with 15 bases in between. The DNA of the CDR3 is TGCAGTGCTACGGGCTGGGCGGTGGACGAGCAGTACTTC. This encodes CSATGWAVDEQYF.

This clonotype was detected a few times. The genes are TRBV12-3 or TRBV12-4 and TRBJ2-7; 8 bases agree with TRBD1. The CDR3 extends over 13 amino acids. Trimming took 3 bases from V and 5 from J; bases not matched to a gene: 3. CDR3 in amino acids: CASSLQGAHEQYF. The CDR3 nucleotides read TGTGCCAGCAGTTTGCAGGGGGCCCACGAGCAGTACTTC.

This clonotype showed up many times. The chain uses TRBV7-7 and TRBJ2-3; 7 positions agree with TRBD2. The V gene's germline CDR1 is SSHAT and CDR2 FNYEAQ (reference sequence). Trimming at V came to 3 bases and at J to 0 bases, leaving 3 bases not matched to a gene. This CDR3 contains 15 residues. In DNA form, the CDR3 reads TGTGCCAGCAGCTTTCTAGCGGCGAGCACAGATACGCAGTATTTT. This gives the protein CASSFLAASTDTQYF.

The rearrangement joins TRBV6-5 to TRBJ2-7, with D possibly being TRBD2 (5 bases). Germline CDR1 MNHEY, CDR2 SVGAGI. The CDR3 has 14 amino acids. The V and J ends lost 2 bases and 4 bases respectively, with 12 bases between them. In nucleotides, the CDR3 is TGTGCCAGCAGTTACGGACTGGCAAAGTACGAGCAGTACTTC. It codes for CASSYGLAKYEQYF.

The V call is TRBV20-1, the J call TRBJ2-7; 7 positions agree with TRBD2. After removal of 3 bases from V and 2 bases from J, the junction contained 7 bases not matched to a gene. CDR3 length: 14 amino acids. Germline V gene data show CDR1 as DFQATT and CDR2 as SNEGSKA (reference sequence). This CDR3 reads CSASSGQKPYEQYF. CDR3 nucleotides: TGCAGTGCTAGTAGCGGGCAGAAACCCTACGAGCAGTACTTC.

This clonotype has a handful of counts. V gene TRBV12-3 or TRBV12-4 combines with J gene TRBJ2-3, with D perhaps matching TRBD1 (6 bases). V was shortened by 5 bases and J by 15 bases, with 21 bases between the two germline ends. The CDR3 has 13 residues. CDR3 in amino acids: CASSPTSQGTEYF. CDR3 nucleotides: TGTGCCAGCAGTCCTACCTCCCAGGGGACCGAATATTTT.

The J gene is TRBJ1-1, the V gene TRBV28; D gene uncertain. The CDR3 sequence is 16 residues long. Germline values: CDR1 MDHEN, CDR2 SYDVKM. V was trimmed by 2 bases and J by 1 base, leaving 14 bases between them. The CDR3 sequence is CASSLRSARANTEAFF. For the CDR3, the DNA is TGTGCCAGCAGTTTAAGGTCAGCTCGGGCGAACACTGAAGCTTTCTTT.

The V gene is TRBV11-2, the J gene TRBJ2-3; no definite D call. CDR3 size: 15 residues. Trimming took 2 bases from V and 7 from J, leaving 16 bases between them. Germline V gives CDR1 SGHAT, CDR2 FQNNGV. The DNA of the CDR3 is TGTGCCAGCAGCTTATCGCCCAGCGACCCGAATACGCAGTATTTT. Amino acid sequence: CASSLSPSDPNTQYF.

This clonotype has at least ten counts. V gene TRBV20-1 combines with J gene TRBJ1-1, with D uncertain. Trimming pared 2 bases from V and 1 base from J, leaving 8 bases between. The CDR3 runs 13 residues. Per germline, CDR1 DFQATT and CDR2 SNEGSKA (reference sequence). The chain's CDR3 is CSARPDKNTEAFF. The CDR3 nucleotides are TGCAGTGCTAGACCAGACAAGAACACTGAAGCTTTCTTT.

This chain connects TRBV15 to TRBJ2-6; D unclear. The CDR3 spans 16 residues. V lost 0 bases and J 2 bases, leaving 8 bases between the germline ends. Germline-derived CDR1 and CDR2 are LNHNV and YYDKDF (reference sequence). Written as DNA, the CDR3 is TGTGCCACCAGCAGAGATCTGGCACCTGGGGCCAACGTCCTGACTTTC. As protein: CATSRDLAPGANVLTF. Full variable domain (remainder filled in from reference TRBV15 and TRBJ2-6): DAMVIQNPRYQVTQFGKPVTLSCSQTLNHNVMYWYQQKSSQAPKLLFHYYDKDFNNEADTPDNFQSRRPNTSFCFLDIRSPGLGDTAMYLCATSRDLAPGANVLTFGAGSRLTVL.

This clonotype was seen many times. The chain is built from TRBV29-1 and TRBJ2-1; 12 bases line up with TRBD2. CDR3 length: 18 amino acids. Germline V lookup: CDR1 SQVTM, CDR2 ANQGSEA. The V and J ends lost 3 bases and 0 bases, in that order; junction bases with no gene match: 9. The CDR3 here is CSVDGLAGGLSSYNEQFF. CDR3 in DNA: TGCAGCGTTGACGGCCTAGCGGGAGGGCTCAGCTCCTACAATGAGCAGTTCTTC.

The rearrangement links TRBV7-9 to TRBJ1-1; 10 bases are shared with TRBD1. V dropped 1 base and J dropped 5; count of bases not matched to a gene: 1. Germline V gene data show CDR1 as SEHNR and CDR2 as FQNEAQ (reference sequence). The CDR3 has 14 residues. The CDR3, as DNA: TGTGCCAGCAGCTTAGGGGACAGGGGAACTGAAGCTTTCTTT. Its translation: CASSLGDRGTEAFF. The complete variable domain, with remaining parts taken from reference TRBV7-9 and TRBJ1-1, reads DTGVSQNPRHKITKRGQNVTFRCDPISEHNRLYWYRQTLGQGPEFLTYFQNEAQLEKSRLLSDRFSAERPKGSFSTLEIQRTEQGDSAMYLCASSLGDRGTEAFFGQGTRLTVV.

There are a few counts of this clonotype. This chain joins TRBV29-1 and TRBJ2-5; D remains ambiguous. The CDR3 totals 13 residues. The V end was cut by 4 bases, the J end by 2 bases, with 11 bases between. CDR1 and CDR2 (germline): SQVTM, ANQGSEA. Here the CDR3 reads CSVATNSQETQYF. The CDR3 DNA reads TGCAGCGTTGCCACTAACTCGCAAGAGACCCAGTACTTC.

J is TRBJ1-5 and V is TRBV28; 9 bases are a match to TRBD1. The CDR3 covers 18 residues. After removal of 6 bases from V and 5 bases from J, the junction contained 17 bases not matched to a gene. Per germline, CDR1 MDHEN and CDR2 SYDVKM. The CDR3 is CASSATTGQGRGHQPQHF. The CDR3 DNA reads TGTGCCAGCAGCGCGACCACGGGACAGGGTCGCGGTCATCAGCCCCAGCATTTT.

The V call is TRBV29-1, the J call TRBJ2-1, with 13 bases matching TRBD2. CDR3 length equals 15 residues. Germline CDR1 SQVTM, CDR2 ANQGSEA. The V segment lost 6 bases and the J segment 4 bases; nucleotides outside the gene matches: 6. The CDR3 DNA follows: TGCAGCGTCGACGGACTAGCGGGAGTTTACAATGAGCAGTTCTTC. This encodes CSVDGLAGVYNEQFF.

This clonotype was picked up many times. J is TRBJ1-1 and V is TRBV27; D gene uncertain. Germline CDR1 and CDR2: MNHEY and SMNVEV (reference sequence). V was shortened by 3 bases and J by 5 bases, with 16 bases between the two germline ends. The CDR3 is 15 residues long. CDR3 sequence reads: CASSFRTPRVTEAFF. Here the CDR3 DNA reads TGTGCCAGCAGTTTCCGGACCCCCCGGGTTACTGAAGCTTTCTTT.

This clonotype has at least ten counts. The chain combines TRBV10-3 with TRBJ2-1; the match to TRBD2 covers 10 bases. The germline V gene has CDR1 ENHRY and CDR2 SYGVKD. The CDR3 contains 15 residues. The J segment lost 5 bases and the V segment lost 11 bases, leaving 12 bases of the junction unmatched. CDR3 sequence reads: CASQGTSGIHNEQFF. The CDR3 DNA follows: TGTGCCTCCCAGGGAACTAGCGGGATACACAATGAGCAGTTCTTC.

This clonotype was seen ten or more times. The V call is TRBV20-1, the J call TRBJ2-3; D possibly matches TRBD1 or TRBD2 (5 bases each). The V end lost 6 bases, the J end lost 0 bases, and 16 bases lay between the germline ends. The CDR3 is made up of 15 amino acids. In germline, CDR1 is DFQATT, CDR2 SNEGSKA (reference sequence). The CDR3 DNA follows: TGCAGTGCGACGTCGGGGACCACCAGCACAGATACGCAGTATTTT. Encoded protein: CSATSGTTSTDTQYF.